A single sample is the source of the 9 T cell receptor beta chains below, sequenced in a study of regulatory T cells in long-lasting Graves disease. Documented time point: newly diagnosed GD, antithyroid drugs for less than 3 months. PBMCs were the source of the RNA used for TCR sequencing. Arm-PCR of CDR3 regions and iRepertoire HTBI primers were the basis on which TCR beta libraries were built. One entry per CDR3 protein, called by TCRdb with MiXCR from the multiplex PCR reads. In the table there are some 460,000 distinct CDR3 sequences, 15% to 20% of which are singletons. The same specimen was also included in a second study, on T cells in Graves' hyperthyroidism and ophthalmopathy.

The sample consisted of peripheral blood mononuclear cells (PBMCs), taken at new diagnosis, from a patient treated with antithyroid drugs. The receptors shown here come from a man in his forties or fifties with Graves disease.

This clonotype has just a few counts. The CDR3 sequence is CASSPYPGELFF. CDR3 coding DNA: TGTGCCAGCAGCCCCTATCCGGGGGAGCTGTTTTTT. The chain combines TRBV6-1 with TRBJ2-2; D gene unclear. This CDR3 contains 12 residues. Trimming pared 6 bases from V and 8 bases from J, leaving 10 bases between. The germline gives CDR1 MNHNS, CDR2 SASEGT.

The table lists this clonotype with many counts. V and J are TRBV12-3 or TRBV12-4 and TRBJ1-4; TRBD1 agrees at 7 bases. This CDR3 spans 14 amino acids. The ends lost 5 bases at V and 6 bases at J; junction bases unmatched: 6. The CDR3: CASSLTGEYEKLFF. The CDR3 DNA is TGTGCCAGCAGTCTCACAGGGGAGTATGAAAAACTGTTTTTT.

This clonotype appeared a single time. The chain recombines TRBV12-3 or TRBV12-4 with TRBJ2-5, with a tentative D call TRBD2 (7 bases). Trimming stripped 10 bases from V and 4 bases from J, with 13 bases between. The CDR3 has 12 amino acids. The CDR3 here is CATKGGTETQYF. In nucleotides, the CDR3 is TGTGCCACCAAGGGGGGGACAGAGACCCAGTACTTC.

This clonotype occurred many times. Germline and junction disagree at one end, which may indicate a read error. V usage is TRBV5-1 and J usage is TRBJ2-7, with 10 positions matching TRBD2. This CDR3 contains 14 residues. Germline assignment: CDR1 SGHRS and CDR2 YFSETQ. CDR3 in amino acids: CASSSPGLALEQYF. In DNA form, the CDR3 reads TGTGCCAGCAGCTCCCCGGGACTAGCGCTCGAGCAGTACTTC.

The chain recombines TRBV27 with TRBJ2-7; D is perhaps TRBD2 (6 bases). Trimming left V 5 bases short and J 12 bases short, with 14 bases between. CDR3 length equals 11 residues. Per germline, CDR1 MNHEY and CDR2 SMNVEV (reference sequence). Here the CDR3 DNA reads TGTGCCAGCAGTGACACCGGGACTTGGTACTTC. Translation: CASSDTGTWYF.

This clonotype was seen repeatedly, ten times or more. The chain has TRBV20-1 and TRBJ2-5; 10 bases map to TRBD2. Germline CDR1 DFQATT, CDR2 SNEGSKA (reference sequence). The V segment lost 6 bases and the J segment 5 bases; nucleotides outside the gene matches: 18. This CDR3 region has 17 residues. The CDR3 bases are TGCAGTGCGAACACCGGGACTAGCGTCCTATTGGCCGAGACCCAGTACTTC. It codes for CSANTGTSVLLAETQYF.

This clonotype appeared a single time. The V gene is TRBV29-1, the J gene TRBJ2-1, with 7 nucleotides matching TRBD2. J lost 5 bases, V lost 6 bases, and 13 bases had no gene match. The germline V gene encodes CDR1 SQVTM and CDR2 ANQGSEA. CDR3 size: 15 residues. CDR3 coding DNA: TGCAGCGTCGTCCCTCTGGCGGGAGTACACAATGAGCAGTTCTTC. Translating it yields CSVVPLAGVHNEQFF.

This clonotype has a count of ten or more. The chain links TRBV11-2 to TRBJ2-6, with 11 bases lining up with TRBD1. V shed 3 bases, J shed 2 bases, and the junction held 3 bases outside the gene matches. This CDR3 region has 17 residues. Germline CDR1 reads SGHAT; CDR2 reads FQNNGV. The CDR3: CASSFGQGAAGANVLTF. The CDR3 bases are TGTGCCAGCAGCTTCGGACAGGGGGCTGCTGGGGCCAACGTCCTGACTTTC.

The chain couples TRBV30 to TRBJ2-2, with TRBD2 identical over 8 bases. V was clipped by 0 bases and J by 4 bases; unmatched bases: 13. This CDR3 contains 18 residues. The V gene's germline CDR1 is GTSNPN and CDR2 SVGIG (reference sequence). CDR3 residues: CAWSVYGSGKMGTGELFF. CDR3 nucleotide sequence: TGTGCCTGGAGTGTATACGGTAGCGGGAAGATGGGCACCGGGGAGCTGTTTTTT.